In its sample, the clone carrying this T cell receptor beta chain was seen once. The data are from a study of blood T cell repertoires in COVID-19. About the research overall: There were acute and convalescent COVID-19 samples, and they came from the United States, Italy and Spain. The cDNA or gDNA used as material had been derived from T cells, B-cell-depleted T cells, or PBMCs.

V lost 3 bases and J lost 0, with 12 bases in between. The CDR3 covers 16 residues. Germline V lookup: CDR1 SGHAT, CDR2 FQNNGV. Original data processing: Reference gene primer amplification gave nucleated cell count estimates. Generated by immunoSEQ multiplex PCR, the TCRdb table keeps only in-frame clones and is missing some. The D gene and trimming were derived from the DNA, and the V and J assignments and clone size from that table. The sample yields approximately 150,000 clones, around 72% seen once. Sequenced sample: peripheral blood. The rearrangement links TRBV11-2 to TRBJ1-3; possible D gene TRBD1, 6 bases. This receptor was taken from a woman aged 55-70 years with acute or convalescent COVID-19. CDR3: CASSFGRGGSGNTIYF. The CDR3 region has the DNA TGTGCCAGCAGCTTTGGCAGAGGGGGCTCTGGAAACACCATATATTTT.